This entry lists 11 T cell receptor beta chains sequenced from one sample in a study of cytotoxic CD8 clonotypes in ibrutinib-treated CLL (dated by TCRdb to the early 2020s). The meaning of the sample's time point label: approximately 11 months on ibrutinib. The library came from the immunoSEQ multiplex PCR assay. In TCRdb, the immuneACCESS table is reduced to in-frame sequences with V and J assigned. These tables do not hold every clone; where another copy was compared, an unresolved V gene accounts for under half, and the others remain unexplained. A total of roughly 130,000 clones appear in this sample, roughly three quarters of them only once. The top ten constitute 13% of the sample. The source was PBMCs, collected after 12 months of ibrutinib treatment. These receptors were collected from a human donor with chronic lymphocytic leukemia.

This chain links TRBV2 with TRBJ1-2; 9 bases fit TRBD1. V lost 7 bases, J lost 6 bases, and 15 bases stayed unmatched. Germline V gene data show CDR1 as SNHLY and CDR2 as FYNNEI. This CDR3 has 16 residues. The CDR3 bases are TGTGCCAGCATATCCCGTCCTGGACAGGGGTTCGATGGCTACACCTTC. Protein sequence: CASISRPGQGFDGYTF. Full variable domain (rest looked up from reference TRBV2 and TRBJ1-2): EPEVTQTPSHQVTQMGQEVILRCVPISNHLYFYWYRQILGQKVEFLVSFYNNEISEKSEIFDDQFSVERPDGSNFTLKIRSTKLEDSAMYFCASISRPGQGFDGYTFGSGTRLTVV.

In DNA form, the CDR3 reads TGTGCCAGCAGTATAAAAACGAACACCGGGGAGCTGTTTTTT. Protein: CASSIKTNTGELFF. V is TRBV27 and J is TRBJ2-2; no clear D gene. Germline V gene data show CDR1 as MNHEY and CDR2 as SMNVEV (reference sequence). V was trimmed by 5 bases and J by 0 bases, leaving 7 bases between them. This CDR3 region has 14 residues.

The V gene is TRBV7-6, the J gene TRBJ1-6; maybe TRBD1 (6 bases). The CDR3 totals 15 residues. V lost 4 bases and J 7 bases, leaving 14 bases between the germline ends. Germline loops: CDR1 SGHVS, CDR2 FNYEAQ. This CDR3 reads CASSSHRATNSPLHF. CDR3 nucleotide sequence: TGTGCCAGCAGCTCACACAGGGCTACCAATTCACCCCTCCACTTT.

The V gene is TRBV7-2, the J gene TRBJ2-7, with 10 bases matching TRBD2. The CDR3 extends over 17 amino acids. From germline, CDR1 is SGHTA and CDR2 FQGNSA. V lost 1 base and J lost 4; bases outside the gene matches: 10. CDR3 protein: CASSLGQLAGSAYEQYF. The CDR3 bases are TGTGCCAGCAGCTTAGGCCAACTAGCGGGATCCGCGTACGAGCAGTACTTC.

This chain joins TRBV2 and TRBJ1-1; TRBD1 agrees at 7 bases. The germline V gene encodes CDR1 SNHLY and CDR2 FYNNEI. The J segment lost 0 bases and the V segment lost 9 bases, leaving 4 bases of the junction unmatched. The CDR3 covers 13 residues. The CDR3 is CARDGQVNTEAFF. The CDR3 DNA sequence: TGTGCCAGGGACGGACAGGTGAACACTGAAGCTTTCTTT.

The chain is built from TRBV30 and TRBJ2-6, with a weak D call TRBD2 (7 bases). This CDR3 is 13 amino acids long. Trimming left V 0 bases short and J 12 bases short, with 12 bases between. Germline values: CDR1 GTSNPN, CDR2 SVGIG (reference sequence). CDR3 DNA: TGTGCCTGGAGTGTCGGGGGGCCCGGCGTCCTGACTTTC. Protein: CAWSVGGPGVLTF.

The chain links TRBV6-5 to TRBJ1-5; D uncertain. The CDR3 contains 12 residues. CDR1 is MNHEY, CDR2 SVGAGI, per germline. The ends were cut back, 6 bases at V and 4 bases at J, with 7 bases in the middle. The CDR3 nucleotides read TGTGCCAGCAGCCGAGGAAATCAGCCCCAGCATTTT. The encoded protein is CASSRGNQPQHF.

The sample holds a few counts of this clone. The CDR3 DNA sequence: TGTGCTAGTGGTTCAAACAGGGGGTCCTACGAGCAGTACTTC. Amino acids: CASGSNRGSYEQYF. The chain recombines TRBV12-5 with TRBJ2-7; 8 bases are a match to TRBD1. Losses at the gene ends were 4 bases for V and 1 base for J; bases not matched to a gene: 3. The germline V gene encodes CDR1 LGHNT and CDR2 FRNRAP. The CDR3 has 14 residues.

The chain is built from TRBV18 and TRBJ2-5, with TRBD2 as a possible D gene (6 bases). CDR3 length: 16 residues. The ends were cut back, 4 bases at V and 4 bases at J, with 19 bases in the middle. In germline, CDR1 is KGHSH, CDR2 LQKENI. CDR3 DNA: TGTGCCAGCTCACGCACTAGGGGCGGGACGGGAGAGACCCAGTACTTC. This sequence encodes CASSRTRGGTGETQYF.

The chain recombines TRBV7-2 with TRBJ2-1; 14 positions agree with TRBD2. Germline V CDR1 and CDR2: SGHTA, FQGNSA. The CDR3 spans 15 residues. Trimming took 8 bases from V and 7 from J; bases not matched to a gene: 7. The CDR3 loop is CASCKGLAGDNEQFF. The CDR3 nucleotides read TGTGCCAGCTGTAAGGGACTAGCGGGAGATAATGAGCAGTTCTTC.

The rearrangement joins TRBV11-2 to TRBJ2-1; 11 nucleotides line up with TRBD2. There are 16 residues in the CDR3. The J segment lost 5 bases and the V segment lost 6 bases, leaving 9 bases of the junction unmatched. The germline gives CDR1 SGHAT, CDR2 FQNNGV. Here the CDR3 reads CASRMGLADAHNEQFF. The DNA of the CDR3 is TGTGCCAGCAGGATGGGACTAGCGGATGCCCACAATGAGCAGTTCTTC.